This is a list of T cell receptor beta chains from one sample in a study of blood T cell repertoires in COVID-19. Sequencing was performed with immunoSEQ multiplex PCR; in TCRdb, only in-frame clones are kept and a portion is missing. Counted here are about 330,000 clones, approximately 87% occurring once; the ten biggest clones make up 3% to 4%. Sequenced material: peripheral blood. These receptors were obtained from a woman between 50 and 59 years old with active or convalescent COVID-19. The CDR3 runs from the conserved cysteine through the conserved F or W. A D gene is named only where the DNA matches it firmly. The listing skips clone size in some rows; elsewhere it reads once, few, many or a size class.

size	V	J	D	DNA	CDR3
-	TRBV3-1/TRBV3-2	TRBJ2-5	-	TGTGCCAGCAGCCAAGATCGGGTTGCGGAGACCCAGTACTTC	CASSQDRVAETQYF
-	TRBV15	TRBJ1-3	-	TGTGCCACCAGCAGAGAAATAGGAGGGGCTGGAAACACCATATATTTT	CATSREIGGAGNTIYF
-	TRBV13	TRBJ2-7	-	TGTGCCAGCAGACCGGGACTTCAATCCTACGAGCAGTACTTC	CASRPGLQSYEQYF
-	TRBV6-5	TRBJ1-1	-	TGTGCCAGCAGCCAGGGCGCTGAAGCTTTCTTT	CASSQGAEAFF
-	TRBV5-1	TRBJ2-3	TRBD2	TGCGCCAGCAGCTTCGGGACTAGCATGTCATCAGATACGCAGTATTTT	CASSFGTSMSSDTQYF
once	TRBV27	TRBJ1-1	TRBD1	TGTGCCAGCAGACTACAGGGGAGGAACACTGAAGCTTTCTTT	CASRLQGRNTEAFF
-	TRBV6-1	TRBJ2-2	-	TGTGCCAGCAGTGACAGGGGCCTTAGCACCGGGGAGCTGTTTTTT	CASSDRGLSTGELFF
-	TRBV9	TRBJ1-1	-	TGTGCCAGCAGCGTAGGTCCGGGGGGGGCTGAAGCTTTCTTT	CASSVGPGGAEAFF
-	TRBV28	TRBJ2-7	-	TGTGCCAGCAAGGGGGAGGGACCCTCCTACGAGCAGTACTTC	CASKGEGPSYEQYF
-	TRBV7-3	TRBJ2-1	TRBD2	TGTGCCAGCAGCTTAACGACTAGCGGGAGGACCAATGAGCAGTTCTTC	CASSLTTSGRTNEQFF
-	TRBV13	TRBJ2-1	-	TGTGCCAGCAGCTTAGCGACTTATAACTACAATGAGCAGTTCTTC	CASSLATYNYNEQFF